This T cell receptor delta chain was captured in a study of gamma-delta T cells after stem cell transplantation. Trimming cost V 0 bases and J 0 bases; bases outside gene matches: 13. The CDR3 contains 20 residues. Germline V gene data show CDR1 as GEAIGNYY and CDR2 as EKD. TCRdb fed the RT-PCR reads to CATT. The table lists about 2,600 delta-chain clones, 3% to 3.5% of them singletons. This clonotype was obtained from a human donor. It is not recorded whose cells these are; they may come from a transplant donor. The chain uses TRDV2 and TRDJ1; 12 positions match TRDD3. The material sequenced was gamma-delta T cells. Here the CDR3 DNA reads TGTGCCTGTGACACCGTACTGGGGGATACCCTCTCCTGGGACACCGATAAACTCATCTTT. Translation gives CACDTVLGDTLSWDTDKLIF.